Listed below are T cell receptor beta chains from one sample, sequenced in a study of T cell repertoires in cytomegalovirus infection. Via MiXCR, TCRdb re-called the reads, giving one row per CDR3 protein. Here the sample spans 450,000 to 600,000 distinct CDR3 sequences, more than 30% being singletons. Which antigens these TCRs recognize remains unknown. Specimen: cultured PBMCs, collected from culture after CMV antigen stimulation. These receptors originate from a human donor in good health (CMV status not recorded). Some clones in this sample may be carry-over from other donors' samples. Each CDR3 is given with its conserved first and last residue. A D gene is named only where the DNA matches it firmly. Clone size is stated in some rows and not others, as once, few, many or a class when expanded.

j_call	d_call	v_call	clone_size	cdr3_nt	cdr3_aa
TRBJ1-1	NA	TRBV11-2	NA	TGTGCCAGCAGCTTAGGTCCGGGGTGGGACACTGAAGCTTTCTTT	CASSLGPGWDTEAFF
TRBJ1-1	TRBD1	TRBV4-1	NA	TGCGCCAGCAGCCCCCGGACAGGGGAGAACACTGAAGCTTTCTTT	CASSPRTGENTEAFF
TRBJ2-3	NA	TRBV7-2	few	TGTGCCAGCAGCCAAAGATTAACTGGCACAGATACGCAGTATTTT	CASSQRLTGTDTQYF
TRBJ2-7	NA	TRBV28	NA	TGTGCCAGCAGTTGGGGAACGAGCTCCTACGAGCAGTACTTC	CASSWGTSSYEQYF
TRBJ2-4	TRBD1	TRBV28	many	TGTGCCAGCAGGGGGTCCGGGACAGCCGCCAAAAACATTCAGTACTTC	CASRGSGTAAKNIQYF
TRBJ2-1	TRBD2	TRBV2	few	TGTGCCAGCAGACCGGGACTAGCGGTCTATGAGCAGTTCTTC	CASRPGLAVYEQFF
TRBJ2-5	TRBD2	TRBV28	NA	TGTGCCAGCAGCTCGGGAGGAAGCGGATACCAAGAGACCCAGTACTTC	CASSSGGSGYQETQYF
TRBJ1-5	NA	TRBV7-9	NA	TGTGCCAGCAGCTCTTCAGGGACACCGAGGGATCAGCCCCAGCATTTT	CASSSSGTPRDQPQHF
TRBJ1-1	NA	TRBV6-5	NA	TGTGCCAGCAGTTACTCTTCAGTTCTTAACACTGAAGCTTTCTTT	CASSYSSVLNTEAFF
TRBJ2-7	NA	TRBV2	NA	TGTGCCAGCAGTGAAGCTTCTAGGGCTGTAATCGAGCAGTACTTC	CASSEASRAVIEQYF
TRBJ2-1	NA	TRBV12-5	few	TGTGCTAGTGGTTTAGCCGGGCGGTCATACAATGAGCAGTTCTTC	CASGLAGRSYNEQFF
TRBJ2-1	NA	TRBV7-6	NA	TGTGCCAGCAGCGACACTGGGGCCAATACGTTTGAGCAGTTCTTC	CASSDTGANTFEQFF
TRBJ2-1	NA	TRBV7-2	NA	TGTGCCAGCAGCTCCTTAGGACGCAATGAGCAGTTCTTC	CASSSLGRNEQFF
TRBJ2-7	NA	TRBV10-3	few	TGTGCCATCGCTAGGGAGGGGGTCGGGTACGAGCAGTACTTC	CAIAREGVGYEQYF
TRBJ2-1	TRBD2	TRBV20-1	NA	TGCAGTGCTAGAATTCGGGCCGGGGGGAGTAGGTTCAATGAGCAGTTCTTC	CSARIRAGGSRFNEQFF
TRBJ2-3	NA	TRBV18	many	TGTGCCAGCTCGCTGCAAACAGCAGGAGATACGCAGTATTTT	CASSLQTAGDTQYF
TRBJ1-1	TRBD1	TRBV6-2/TRBV6-3	few	TGTGCCAGCAGTTTACAGGGGACTGGGGCTTTCTTT	CASSLQGTGAFF
TRBJ1-4	NA	TRBV7-3	few	TGTGCCAGCAGCAGCGGGCCTAATGAAAAACTGTTTTTT	CASSSGPNEKLFF
TRBJ2-1	TRBD2	TRBV29-1	NA	TGCAGCGTTGTATTGTGGACTAGCGGGAGGGGAGATTACAATGAGCAGTTCTTC	CSVVLWTSGRGDYNEQFF
TRBJ2-3	NA	TRBV10-2	NA	TGCGCCAGCACCGGGACTCCCGTTAGCACAGATACGCAGTATTTT	CASTGTPVSTDTQYF
TRBJ1-5	NA	TRBV7-2	few	TGTGCCAGCAGCTTAGGTGCAGGGGATACTCAGCCCCAGCATTTT	CASSLGAGDTQPQHF
TRBJ1-6	TRBD1	TRBV7-2	NA	TGTGCCAGCAGCTCAGGGACAGGACCGGAGTCACCCCTCCACTTT	CASSSGTGPESPLHF
TRBJ2-3	NA	TRBV12-3/TRBV12-4	few	TGTGCCAGCACCGAGGCTCCAGATACGCAGTATTTT	CASTEAPDTQYF
TRBJ1-2	NA	TRBV11-2	few	TGTGCCAGCAGCTTAGTAGGATTTGCTAACTATGGCTACACCTTC	CASSLVGFANYGYTF
TRBJ1-2	NA	TRBV12-3/TRBV12-4	NA	TGTGCCAGCACAAACAGCGTTTCGTACTATGGCTACACCTTC	CASTNSVSYYGYTF
TRBJ2-3	NA	TRBV5-4	NA	TGTGCCAGCAGCTTGGACGGGGCTGGCACAGATACGCAGTATTTT	CASSLDGAGTDTQYF
TRBJ2-1	TRBD1	TRBV6-1	NA	TGTGCCAGCAGCCCCGGGACAGGGGGTCCTCGATCCTACAATGAGCAGTTCTTC	CASSPGTGGPRSYNEQFF
TRBJ2-3	NA	TRBV3-1	few	TGTGCCAGCAGCCAAGTGCTAGCGCACACTAGCACAGATACGCAGTATTTT	CASSQVLAHTSTDTQYF
TRBJ1-2	TRBD1	TRBV11-2	NA	TGTGCCAGCAGCCCCGGGACAGGGGCCTATGGCTACACCTTC	CASSPGTGAYGYTF
TRBJ1-1	NA	TRBV6-1	once	TGTGCCAGCAGCGAAGCGGGGGGAAACACTGAAGCTTTCTTT	CASSEAGGNTEAFF
TRBJ2-3	NA	TRBV3-1	NA	TGTGCCAGCAGCCCCAACTTATCCACAGATACGCAGTATTTT	CASSPNLSTDTQYF
TRBJ1-1	NA	TRBV29-1	few	TGCAGCGTTGAAGCACGGACCGACACTGAAGCTTTCTTT	CSVEARTDTEAFF
TRBJ2-7	NA	TRBV6-2/TRBV6-3	NA	TGTGCCAGCAGCGACAGTCACTACGAGCAGTACTTC	CASSDSHYEQYF
TRBJ1-1	NA	TRBV7-9	many	TGTGCCAGCAGCTTAGGGACCGCCTTTGGGGGCACTGAAGCTTTCTTT	CASSLGTAFGGTEAFF
TRBJ2-1	NA	TRBV7-9	NA	TGTGCCAGCAGCCCCGGGCGGCTCAACCCAGAGGGGTATGAGCAGTTCTTC	CASSPGRLNPEGYEQFF
TRBJ2-2	NA	TRBV7-2	NA	TGTGCCAGCAGCCCCGCGCTCGGAAACACCGGGGAGCTGTTTTTT	CASSPALGNTGELFF
TRBJ1-2	TRBD1	TRBV11-3	NA	TGTGCCAGCGCGGGGACAGATCATGGCTACACCTTC	CASAGTDHGYTF
TRBJ2-5	TRBD2	TRBV20-1	few	TGCAGTGCTAGGCGTCTAGCGGGAGAGACCCAGTACTTC	CSARRLAGETQYF
TRBJ1-1	NA	TRBV4-3	NA	TGCGCCAGCAGCCAAGATTCCCCGTCGGGCAGACCGAACACTGAAGCTTTCTTT	CASSQDSPSGRPNTEAFF
TRBJ2-1	TRBD2	TRBV7-6	few	TGTGCCAGCAGCAGTCGACTAGCGGGAGGGTTCGATGAGCAGTTCTTC	CASSSRLAGGFDEQFF
TRBJ2-3	NA	TRBV10-3	NA	TGTGCCATCAGGACAGTGGAACCCACAGATACGCAGTATTTT	CAIRTVEPTDTQYF
TRBJ1-1	TRBD1	TRBV7-8	few	TGTGCCAGCAGCCTGGGGGGACAGCCTGGTGGCACTGAAGCTTTCTTT	CASSLGGQPGGTEAFF
TRBJ2-3	NA	TRBV25-1	few	TGTGCCAGCAGTGAATCGGGGGTTCAGGACTATACGCAGTATTTT	CASSESGVQDYTQYF
TRBJ2-1	NA	TRBV30	NA	TGTGCCTTCTCCCGGGGCGGGCGGGGTGAGCAGTTCTTC	CAFSRGGRGEQFF
TRBJ2-1	NA	TRBV7-2	NA	TGTGCCAGCGGGACAACCTACAATGAGCAGTTCTTC	CASGTTYNEQFF
TRBJ2-3	NA	TRBV20-1	NA	TGCAGTGCTACTGGACTGAAAAGTTCCACAGAGGATACGCAGTATTTT	CSATGLKSSTEDTQYF
TRBJ2-5	TRBD2	TRBV4-1	NA	TGTGCCAGCAGCGGACTAGCGGGAGTACTCCAAGAGACCCAGTACTTC	CASSGLAGVLQETQYF
TRBJ2-5	NA	TRBV5-1	NA	TGCGCCAGCAGCTTGAGGCAGAGCGAGACCCAGTACTTC	CASSLRQSETQYF
TRBJ1-1	NA	TRBV4-1	NA	TGCGCCACCCGGGGATTGTTACGAGGGACTGAAGCTTTCTTT	CATRGLLRGTEAFF
TRBJ1-6	TRBD1	TRBV20-1	many	TGCAGTGCTAGTGACCCCCGGACAGGGACCCTCCACTTT	CSASDPRTGTLHF
TRBJ2-7	TRBD1	TRBV7-1	NA	TGTGCCAGCAGCCCGCGGACAGGGAATCCCTACGAGCAGTACTTC	CASSPRTGNPYEQYF
TRBJ2-3	TRBD2	TRBV28	once	TGTGCCAGCAACTCACCGACTAGCGGGAGCTTTGATACGCAGTATTTT	CASNSPTSGSFDTQYF
TRBJ2-6	TRBD1	TRBV6-1	many	TGTGCCAGCAGGGGTATACAGGGGGTCGGGGCCAACGTCCTGACTTTC	CASRGIQGVGANVLTF
TRBJ2-3	NA	TRBV6-1	NA	TGTGCCAGCAGTGAGCCAGGTTTAGTAGATACGCAGTATTTT	CASSEPGLVDTQYF
TRBJ2-7	TRBD2	TRBV6-1	few	TGTGCCAGCACTCAGCCCCGCGGGAGCCCACGCGAGCAGTACTTC	CASTQPRGSPREQYF
TRBJ1-2	NA	TRBV30	NA	TGTGCCTGGAGTAATCAGGGCTATGGCTACACCTTC	CAWSNQGYGYTF
TRBJ2-1	NA	TRBV7-6	many	TGTGCCAGCAGGCTCAGTAGTGAGACGACGATCTACAATGAGCAGTTCTTC	CASRLSSETTIYNEQFF
TRBJ1-2	TRBD1	TRBV15	NA	TGTGCCACCAGCGCAACCACCGGGACAGGGGGCGGGTATGGCTACACCTTC	CATSATTGTGGGYGYTF
TRBJ1-2	NA	TRBV18	NA	TGTGCCAGCTCACCGTACGACAGTGACTATGGCTACACCTTC	CASSPYDSDYGYTF
TRBJ2-3	NA	TRBV12-3/TRBV12-4	few	TGTGCCAGCAGTTTCCAATTGGGGAGTGAAGGCACAGATACGCAGTATTTT	CASSFQLGSEGTDTQYF